Following are 31 T cell receptor beta chains from one sample sequenced in a study of CD8+CD57+ T cells in acquired aplastic anemia. Patients picked for sequencing had shown CD8+CD57+ cell expansion detected by flow cytometry. For CDR3 and TCR beta VDJ profiling, genomic DNA was the template used. TCRdb fed the reads into MiXCR, producing one record per CDR3 protein. The table lists more than 150,000 distinct CDR3 sequences, over 40% of them singletons, with roughly 2% in the top ten. The sample was sorted CD4+, CD8+, or CD8+CD57+ T cells (not recorded which) from PBMCs. The source of these receptors is a human donor with aplastic anemia.

The chain couples TRBV2 to TRBJ1-6; D unresolved. V dropped 2 bases and J dropped 8 bases, with 13 bases sitting between them. The germline gives CDR1 SNHLY, CDR2 FYNNEI. CDR3 size: 15 residues. CDR3 sequence reads: CASSESTVSDSPLHF. In DNA form, the CDR3 reads TGTGCCAGCAGTGAAAGTACAGTGTCGGATTCACCCCTCCACTTT.

This clonotype has a count of ten or more. The rearrangement links TRBV7-9 to TRBJ1-6; D is unclear. The CDR3 has 13 residues. Germline values: CDR1 SEHNR, CDR2 FQNEAQ (reference sequence). Trimming took 5 bases from V and 8 from J, leaving 10 bases between them. DNA of the CDR3: TGTGCCAGCAGCAACTCACACTATTCACCCCTCCACTTT. Its protein is CASSNSHYSPLHF.

The chain employs TRBV24-1 and TRBJ2-6, with D possibly being TRBD2 (5 bases). Trimming left V 12 bases short and J 0 bases short, with 17 bases between. Germline loops: CDR1 KGHDR, CDR2 SFDVKD. The CDR3 runs to 16 residues. CDR3 coding DNA: TGTGCCCCCATTCCGGGGTGTTTCTCTGGGGCCAACGTCCTGACTTTC. Protein sequence: CAPIPGCFSGANVLTF.

The chain recombines TRBV7-2 with TRBJ2-7, with unresolved D. The length of the CDR3 is 9 residues. V was shortened by 6 bases and J by 8 bases, with 5 bases between the two germline ends. Germline CDR1 reads SGHTA; CDR2 reads FQGNSA. In DNA form, the CDR3 reads TGTGCCAGCAGTTCTAAGCAGTACTTC. Protein: CASSSKQYF.

The sample holds many counts of this clonotype. This chain joins TRBV19 and TRBJ1-2; D call uncertain. Germline V CDR1 and CDR2: LNHDA, SQIVND (reference sequence). The CDR3 totals 14 residues. Trimming stripped 3 bases from V and 4 bases from J, with 12 bases between. CDR3 bases: TGTGCCAGTAGTATGGGAGGGTGGGCCTATGGCTACACCTTC. This encodes CASSMGGWAYGYTF.

This clonotype was counted many times. This sequence joins TRBV7-3 and TRBJ2-2; 8 positions match TRBD2. Germline loops: CDR1 SGHTA, CDR2 FQGTGA. The CDR3 extends over 20 amino acids. After removal of 1 base from V and 0 bases from J, the junction contained 13 bases not matched to a gene. The CDR3 nucleotides read TGTGCCAGCAGCTTAAAGGATCTCCCCCTAGCGGGCGCGAACACCGGGGAGCTGTTTTTT. This codes for CASSLKDLPLAGANTGELFF. The whole variable domain, filled in from reference TRBV7-3 and TRBJ2-2, reads GAGVSQTPSNKVTEKGKYVELRCDPISGHTALYWYRQSLGQGPEFLIYFQGTGAADDSGLPNDRFFAVRPEGSVSTLKIQRTERGDSAVYLCASSLKDLPLAGANTGELFFGEGSRLTVL.

The gene calls are TRBV9 and TRBJ2-1; 7 bases are a match to TRBD2. Looked up from germline, CDR1 is SGDLS and CDR2 is YYNGEE. V shed 1 base and J 9 bases; nucleotides not matched to a gene: 7. There are 14 residues in the CDR3. Written as DNA, the CDR3 is TGTGCCAGCAGCGTAATGGAGCGGGGCAGTGAGCAGTTCTTC. Amino acid sequence: CASSVMERGSEQFF. Full variable domain (missing parts from reference TRBV9 and TRBJ2-1): DSGVTQTPKHLITATGQRVTLRCSPRSGDLSVYWYQQSLDQGLQFLIQYYNGEERAKGNILERFSAQQFPDLHSELNLSSLELGDSALYFCASSVMERGSEQFFGPGTRLTVL.

This clonotype was seen ten or more times. J is TRBJ2-3 and V is TRBV5-1; no definite D call. This CDR3 has 15 residues. Germline V CDR1 and CDR2: SGHRS, YFSETQ. V dropped 0 bases and J dropped 6 bases, with 14 bases sitting between them. The CDR3 DNA reads as TGCGCCAGCAGCTTGGCGAGGCCCCCACGGGATACGCAGTATTTT. Amino acids: CASSLARPPRDTQYF.

This clonotype was observed many times. This chain links TRBV27 with TRBJ2-7; 11 bases map to TRBD1. Germline V lookup: CDR1 MNHEY, CDR2 SMNVEV (reference sequence). V shed 6 bases, J shed 4 bases, and the junction held 11 bases outside the gene matches. The CDR3 covers 16 residues. The CDR3 reads CASRGTGGSSPYEQYF. CDR3 nucleotide sequence: TGTGCCAGCAGAGGGACAGGGGGATCTAGTCCGTACGAGCAGTACTTC.

There are a few counts of this clonotype. The rearrangement joins TRBV27 to TRBJ2-7; the match to TRBD1 covers 9 bases. V gave up 6 bases and J gave up 6 bases; unmatched junction bases: 9. CDR3 length equals 14 residues. CDR1 is MNHEY, CDR2 SMNVEV, per germline (reference sequence). Here the CDR3 reads CASRRQGVFFEQYF. The CDR3 DNA is TGTGCCAGCAGGCGACAGGGGGTATTTTTCGAGCAGTACTTC.

The genes are TRBV10-3 and TRBJ2-1; 9 bases are a match to TRBD2. Germline trimming cut 7 bases from V and 0 bases from J; bases unmatched to any gene: 4. CDR1 ENHRY and CDR2 SYGVKD come from the germline V gene. The CDR3 loop spans 15 amino acids. CDR3 sequence reads: CAITSGESSYNEQFF. In DNA, the CDR3 is TGTGCCATCACTAGCGGGGAAAGCTCCTACAATGAGCAGTTCTTC.

This clonotype was recorded many times. V and J are TRBV24-1 and TRBJ2-2; TRBD1 is a possible D gene (5 bases). Germline V gene lookup returns CDR1 KGHDR and CDR2 SFDVKD. The CDR3 length is 13 residues. The V end lost 9 bases, the J end lost 1 base, and 8 bases lay between the germline ends. This CDR3 reads CATLGQNTGELFF. The CDR3 DNA is TGTGCCACCCTAGGACAGAACACCGGGGAGCTGTTTTTT.

This clonotype has at least ten counts. The rearrangement joins TRBV27 to TRBJ1-2, with TRBD1 matching over 7 bases. Trimming cost V 6 bases and J 3 bases; bases outside gene matches: 4. The germline V gene has CDR1 MNHEY and CDR2 SMNVEV (reference sequence). This CDR3 comprises 13 residues. Here the CDR3 reads CASSLTGDYGYTF. DNA of the CDR3: TGTGCCAGCAGCTTAACAGGGGACTATGGCTACACCTTC.

The rearrangement joins TRBV20-1 to TRBJ2-5; 7 bases match TRBD1. The length of the CDR3 is 12 residues. Germline trimming cut 4 bases from V and 5 bases from J; bases unmatched to any gene: 4. CDR1 DFQATT and CDR2 SNEGSKA come from the germline V gene (reference sequence). CDR3: CSAKGAGETQYF. The CDR3, as DNA: TGCAGTGCTAAGGGGGCAGGGGAGACCCAGTACTTC.

The chain has TRBV29-1 and TRBJ2-7, with a weak D call TRBD2 (7 bases). The CDR3 runs 15 residues. Looked up from germline, CDR1 is SQVTM and CDR2 is ANQGSEA. V was cut by 7 bases and J by 3 bases, with 22 bases left in between. CDR3 protein: CSALSGRGAFYEQYF. The CDR3 DNA sequence: TGCAGCGCCCTTAGTGGTCGGGGGGCCTTCTACGAGCAGTACTTC.

The chain couples TRBV15 to TRBJ2-2; D is tentatively TRBD1 or TRBD2 (5 bases each). Deletions cut 8 bases from V and 5 bases from J, with 18 bases between. This CDR3 has 15 amino acids. Germline V gene sequence: CDR1 LNHNV, CDR2 YYDKDF (reference sequence). CDR3 residues: CATLRGPAGTGELFF. In nucleotides, the CDR3 is TGTGCCACCCTCCGGGGCCCCGCTGGGACCGGGGAGCTGTTTTTT.

Ten or more counts support this clonotype. The chain combines TRBV6-1 with TRBJ2-2; 7 bases map to TRBD2. CDR1 is MNHNS and CDR2 is SASEGT in the germline V gene. The CDR3 contains 15 residues. V dropped 6 bases and J dropped 0; count of bases not matched to a gene: 4. CDR3: CASRTSSTNTGELFF. The DNA for the CDR3 is TGTGCCAGCAGGACTAGCTCCACGAACACCGGGGAGCTGTTTTTT.

This chain connects TRBV19 to TRBJ2-5, with a possible D match to TRBD1 (6 bases). The length of the CDR3 is 16 residues. CDR1 and CDR2 (germline): LNHDA, SQIVND (reference sequence). Trimming pared 3 bases from V and 2 bases from J, leaving 16 bases between. The CDR3 nucleotides are TGTGCCAGTAGTATTGGGACACGGTGGGGGCAAGAGACCCAGTACTTC. Translated: CASSIGTRWGQETQYF.

This chain joins TRBV20-1 and TRBJ2-3, with D unclear. Trimming removed 1 base from V and 4 bases from J, with 6 bases in between. CDR1 and CDR2 (germline): DFQATT, SNEGSKA (reference sequence). The CDR3 spans 12 residues. The DNA for the CDR3 is TGCAGTGCTAGAGCATCTTCAGATACGCAGTATTTT. Translating gives CSARASSDTQYF.

The chain combines TRBV20-1 with TRBJ1-6; the match to TRBD1 covers 10 bases. The CDR3 totals 18 residues. V trimming: 6 bases; J trimming: 1 base; junction bases outside the gene matches: 12. The germline V gene has CDR1 DFQATT and CDR2 SNEGSKA (reference sequence). The CDR3 loop reads CSAGDRGFYGSYNSPLHF. CDR3 nucleotide sequence: TGCAGTGCCGGGGACAGGGGTTTCTATGGGTCCTATAATTCACCCCTCCACTTT.

This chain joins TRBV28 and TRBJ2-7, with unresolved D. CDR1 is MDHEN and CDR2 is SYDVKM in the germline V gene. CDR3 length equals 12 residues. The V end was cut by 2 bases, the J end by 6 bases, with 8 bases between. The CDR3 bases are TGTGCCAGCAGTTTAATAAGTCGCGAGCAGTACTTC. Translating gives CASSLISREQYF.

This clonotype came up many times. The chain couples TRBV20-1 to TRBJ2-5; D may be TRBD1 (5 bases). CDR1 and CDR2 (germline): DFQATT, SNEGSKA (reference sequence). CDR3 length equals 11 residues. V was trimmed by 5 bases and J by 5 bases, leaving 9 bases between them. The CDR3 sequence is CSAQGSETQYF. The DNA of the CDR3 is TGCAGTGCTCAGGGAAGCGAGACCCAGTACTTC.

The V and J genes are TRBV6-4 and TRBJ2-5; 8 bases fit TRBD1. The DNA matches TRBJ2-1 better at its end, which makes the J call doubtful. The CDR3 loop spans 14 amino acids. CDR1 and CDR2 from the germline V gene are MRHNA and SNTAGT. The CDR3 is CASSGQGGYNEQFF. The DNA for the CDR3 is TGTGCCAGCAGCGGACAGGGTGGGTACAATGAGCAGTTCTTC.

This clonotype was observed at least ten times. The genes are TRBV7-2 and TRBJ2-7; 8 nucleotides line up with TRBD1. The CDR3 has 14 amino acids. The germline CDR1 and CDR2 sequences are SGHTA and FQGNSA. J was trimmed by 4 bases and V by 6 bases; bases with no gene match: 8. CDR3 residues: CASSRDRRAYEQYF. CDR3 nucleotides: TGTGCCAGCAGTCGGGACAGGCGGGCTTACGAGCAGTACTTC.

Only one count was recorded for this clonotype. The chain couples TRBV28 to TRBJ2-2; 10 bases fit TRBD1. This CDR3 region has 16 residues. Germline V CDR1 and CDR2: MDHEN, SYDVKM. The V segment lost 6 bases and the J segment 1 base; nucleotides outside the gene matches: 5. In nucleotides, the CDR3 is TGTGCCAGCAGCCCCGGACAGGGGGGGAACACCGGGGAGCTGTTTTTT. Translated, it gives CASSPGQGGNTGELFF.

In this sample, this clonotype turned up many times. This sequence joins TRBV9 and TRBJ2-5, with a possible D match to TRBD2 (6 bases). Trimming pared 5 bases from V and 5 bases from J, leaving 13 bases between. Germline V gives CDR1 SGDLS, CDR2 YYNGEE. The CDR3 covers 13 residues. The CDR3 loop is CASSRGMDETQYF. CDR3 sequence (DNA): TGTGCCAGCAGTCGGGGGATGGATGAGACCCAGTACTTC. The full variable domain, with the rest looked up from reference TRBV9 and TRBJ2-5, is DSGVTQTPKHLITATGQRVTLRCSPRSGDLSVYWYQQSLDQGLQFLIQYYNGEERAKGNILERFSAQQFPDLHSELNLSSLELGDSALYFCASSRGMDETQYFGPGTRLLVL.

This clonotype was recorded many times. The chain is built from TRBV3-1 and TRBJ2-2, with 10 nucleotides matching TRBD1. This CDR3 contains 11 residues. Germline V gives CDR1 LGHDT, CDR2 YNNKEL (reference sequence). After removal of 4 bases from V and 15 bases from J, the junction contained 2 bases not matched to a gene. DNA of the CDR3: TGTGCCAGCAGCCTGGGACAGGGGTTGTTTTTT. This sequence encodes CASSLGQGLFF. Using reference TRBV3-1 and TRBJ2-2 for the parts outside the CDR3, the full variable domain is DTAVSQTPKYLVTQMGNDKSIKCEQNLGHDTMYWYKQDSKKFLKIMFSYNNKELIINETVPNRFSPKSPDKAHLNLHINSLELGDSAVYFCASSLGQGLFFGEGSRLTVL.

This clonotype was seen a few times. Since no conserved phenylalanine or tryptophan closes the CDR3, a read error is the likely cause. The DNA is left out, because the CDR3 cannot be placed on it with certainty; the CDR3 is given as TCRdb lists it. J is TRBJ2-6 and V is TRBV2. The CDR3 has 8 amino acids, counting both end residues. Per the germline V gene, CDR1 is SNHLY and CDR2 is FYNNEI. CDR3 amino acids: CASSVGTS.

The chain uses TRBV11-2 and TRBJ2-3; no definite D call. Trimming shortened V by 5 bases and J by 4 bases, and 13 bases separated the two germline ends. Germline CDR1 and CDR2: SGHAT and FQNNGV. This CDR3 is 14 amino acids long. For the CDR3, the DNA is TGTGCCAGCAGCCCTAACCCGGTGGCAGATACGCAGTATTTT. Its protein product is CASSPNPVADTQYF.

The rearrangement links TRBV7-9 to TRBJ1-4, with D perhaps TRBD1 (6 bases). Germline V gene data show CDR1 as SEHNR and CDR2 as FQNEAQ (reference sequence). This CDR3 has 15 residues. With 5 bases removed from V and 7 bases from J, the gap between germline ends came to 17 bases. CDR3 DNA sequence: TGTGCCAGCAGCCTCGGCCGGGGGGCAGCTGAAAAACTGTTTTTT. It is translated as CASSLGRGAAEKLFF.

In its sample, this clonotype was seen many times. The chain is built from TRBV11-2 and TRBJ1-3, with TRBD1 as a possible D gene (5 bases). The V end lost 7 bases, the J end lost 1 base, and 23 bases lay between the germline ends. Germline lookup yields CDR1 SGHAT and CDR2 FQNNGV. The CDR3 spans 18 residues. Here the CDR3 DNA reads TGTGCCAGCACCCCCATTTCGGTGGGGCCGCGGTCTGGAAACACCATATATTTT. It codes for CASTPISVGPRSGNTIYF.